This TCR beta chain was captured by sequencing in a study of tumor-infiltrating lymphocytes in primary liver carcinoma. Study-level points and caveats: Tumor region pairs shared more overlap than did tumor-adjacent and tumor-blood pairs.

This clonotype was counted ten times or more. Its cognate antigen is unknown. The researchers obtained blood RNA from unsorted whole blood and also extracted germline DNA. CDR3 length equals 16 residues. Germline V lookup: CDR1 SGHAT, CDR2 FQNNGV. Trimming left V 6 bases short and J 0 bases short, with 17 bases between. Researchers generated TCR beta cDNA from roughly 520 ng of total RNA, relying on a constant-region primer. ARM-PCR was slightly modified, and three nested multiplex PCR rounds with it gave rise to the TCR beta libraries. TRBV1-TRBV30 forward primers paired with a C-beta reverse primer were used in the first two PCR rounds, which ran approximately 10 cycles each. TCRdb re-analysed the multiplex PCR reads in MiXCR, keeping a single row per CDR3 protein. The sample shows almost 200,000 distinct CDR3 sequences, around 60% of them seen only once.

Sequencing was carried out using peripheral blood. This rearrangement joins TRBV11-2 to TRBJ2-5; a possible D gene is TRBD2 (6 bases). The origin of this receptor is a woman aged 60-75 years with primary liver carcinoma and hepatitis B virus infection. In DNA, the CDR3 is TGTGCCAGCAGATCCCGGGACTCGGCCCACCAAGAGACCCAGTACTTC. It codes for CASRSRDSAHQETQYF. Using reference TRBV11-2 and TRBJ2-5 for the parts outside the CDR3, the full variable domain is EAGVAQSPRYKIIEKRQSVAFWCNPISGHATLYWYQQILGQGPKLLIQFQNNGVVDDSQLPKDRFSAERLKGVDSTLKIQPAKLEDSAVYLCASRSRDSAHQETQYFGPGTRLLVL.